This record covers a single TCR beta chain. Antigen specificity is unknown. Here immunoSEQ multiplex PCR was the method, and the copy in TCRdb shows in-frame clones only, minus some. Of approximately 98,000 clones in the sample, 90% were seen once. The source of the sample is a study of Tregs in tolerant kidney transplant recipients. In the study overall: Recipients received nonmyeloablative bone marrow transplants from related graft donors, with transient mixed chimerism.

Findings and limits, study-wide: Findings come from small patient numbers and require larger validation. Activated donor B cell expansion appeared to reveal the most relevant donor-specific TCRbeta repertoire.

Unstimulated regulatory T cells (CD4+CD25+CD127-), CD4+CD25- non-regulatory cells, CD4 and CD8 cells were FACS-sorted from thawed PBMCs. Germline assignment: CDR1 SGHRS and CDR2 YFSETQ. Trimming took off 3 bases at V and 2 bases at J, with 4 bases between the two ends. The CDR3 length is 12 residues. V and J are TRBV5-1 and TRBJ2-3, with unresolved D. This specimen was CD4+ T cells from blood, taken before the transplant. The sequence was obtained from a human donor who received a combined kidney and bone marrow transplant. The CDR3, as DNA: TGCGCCAGCAGCTCCTCCACAGATACGCAGTATTTT. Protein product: CASSSSTDTQYF.